This TCR beta chain was documented in a study of regulatory T cells in long-lasting Graves disease. Broader study findings: Among samples with persistent disease, TRBV28, TRBJ1-2 and TRBJ2-5 were favored. For persistent Graves' patients, TCR diversity was lower than for newly diagnosed ones.

Time point: newly diagnosed GD, antithyroid drugs for less than 3 months. Extracted PBMC RNA gave rise to the TCR library. From an endocrinology department in Xi'an, China, came the patients. Germline CDR1 is MDHEN and CDR2 is SYDVKM. CDR3 length: 14 residues. V dropped 7 bases and J dropped 2; count of bases not matched to a gene: 4. With iRepertoire HTBI primers and Arm-PCR of CDR3 regions, TCR beta libraries were built. TCRdb re-derived calls from the multiplex PCR reads in MiXCR, one entry per CDR3 protein. Altogether fewer than 550,000 distinct CDR3 sequences are present, around 16% being singletons, with the ten largest covering 25%. About this clonotype itself: The antigen is undetermined.

The data were also submitted as part of a second study, on T cells in Graves' hyperthyroidism and ophthalmopathy. From that paper: Carried out on the TCR CDR3, a first-round RT-PCR used the HTBI primer set.

V gene TRBV28 combines with J gene TRBJ2-3, with 9 positions matching TRBD2. The TCR sequence derives from a woman aged 40-60 years with Graves disease. The sample here was peripheral blood mononuclear cells (PBMCs), taken at new diagnosis, from a patient treated with antithyroid drugs. CDR3 coding DNA: TGTGCCAGCATCGGCGGGGGGGCCACAGATACGCAGTATTTT. This sequence encodes CASIGGGATDTQYF.